This T cell receptor (beta chain) appears in the sequencing data of a study of T cell responses to AZD1222 COVID-19 vaccine (dated by TCRdb to the early 2020s). About the full investigation: A total of 233 trial participants underwent TCR sequencing, of whom 207 received two doses of AZD1222 and around 25 received two doses of the MenACWY control vaccine. Enrollment into the trials was organized by age into subgroups of 18-55, 56-69 and 70-plus years, and those subgroups contained approximately 160, 26 and 62 TCR-sequenced participants, respectively.

Note on this clone: The target of this receptor is not known. Base qualities are not at hand, and no much larger clone is one base apart.

What the time point label conveys for this sample: about 28 days (+/-7) after the second vaccine dose. AZD1222 recipients given second doses at about 4 weeks or at about 12 weeks were pooled, since spike-specific TCR depth and breadth were not found to differ between the two schedules. Vaccinee samples came from UK trials COV001 and COV002, including a single-blind randomized controlled phase 2/3 trial of AZD1222 (ChAdOx1 nCoV-19) in healthy adults. For TCRbeta chain sequencing, PBMC samples from trial participants were taken at day 0 and at day 28 after the second dose. The germline V and J ends show losses of 0 bases and 3 bases respectively, and no gene match explains 5 bases of the junction. From its cysteine to its phenylalanine, the CDR3 spans 15 amino acids. Kept here is only the CDR3 DNA, which spans 45 bases and is read in frame from base 1. CDR1 and CDR2 (SGHNT, YYREEE) derive from the germline V gene (reference sequence).

The research as a whole found: Participants were mostly white British, with more females than males. The authors suggested clonal diversity may have been underestimated. After two AZD1222 doses, both the breadth and the depth of spike-specific TCRs were significantly higher than at day 0 and than in MenACWY recipients. Conclusions about previously exposed vaccinees are limited, since just 6 or 7 AZD1222 recipients were seropositive for SARS-CoV-2 at baseline. In the small 56-69-year group, the increase in depth fell short of significance, most likely because of low power. Because no samples from the day 14 peak response were available, repertoires could be characterized only after the peak T cell response. Epitopes outside the regions mutated in the B.1.351 and B.1.1.7 variants were reportedly recognized by nearly half of the unique spike-specific TCRs. The whole spike protein was spanned by vaccine-associated CD4 TCRs, and dominant responses were seen in regions 160-218 and 743-854.

The CDR3 regions of human TCRbeta chains were analyzed by immunosequencing. The published analysis was carried out like this. Repertoire TCRs were matched against a reference library of SARS-CoV-2-specific TCRs generated with the MIRA antigen-specificity platform. Breadth was defined as the fraction of unique TCRs that were SARS-CoV-2-associated. Depth was defined as the fraction of total T cells that were SARS-CoV-2-associated. Each spike-specific TCR was assigned to its reactive spike region and to a CD4 or CD8 class using the MIRA data. Log10-transformed breadth and depth values were compared by one-way ANOVA with Sidak's multiple comparisons tests. As stored in TCRdb, this immuneACCESS dataset retains in-frame rearrangements with V and J assigned. A fraction of the clones does not appear; measured against another copy, unresolved V genes explain less than half of the discrepancy, and the remainder lacks a known reason. V, J and clone size reflect that table, while D and trimming were determined from the DNA. For this sample the table gives 110,000 to 150,000 clones, of which roughly 90% were detected only once. Clones ranked in the top ten supply around 3.3% of the sample.

This material consisted of peripheral blood, taken 28 days after the second AZD1222 dose. This receptor was taken from an adult who received the AZD1222 COVID-19 vaccine. This chain joins TRBV5-4 to TRBJ1-2, with 7 bases in between that match TRBD1. The CDR3: CASSLAFQGDYGYTF. The nucleotide sequence is TGTGCCAGCAGCTTGGCATTTCAGGGGGACTATGGCTACACCTTC.